This T cell receptor beta chain was profiled in a study of T-cell memory formation after mild COVID-19. With 1 base removed from V and 9 bases from J, the gap between germline ends came to 22 bases. The CDR3 totals 16 residues. Germline-derived CDR1 and CDR2 are LGHNA and YSLEER. Via MiXCR, TCRdb re-called the 5' RACE reads, giving one row per CDR3 protein. The repertoire holds some 110,000 distinct CDR3 sequences, with approximately 15% as singletons. Turning to this clonotype: The antigen is undetermined.

Findings and limits, study-wide: The appearance of some responding clones in pre-infection memory suggested that cross-reactive memory joined.

The receptor was isolated from an adult woman who had mild COVID-19 (a few samples of this study predate the infection). Cell type and time point are not known. This chain links TRBV4-3 with TRBJ2-7, with D possibly being TRBD2 (6 bases). Specimen: PBMCs or a T cell subset sorted from them (not recorded which). This chain's CDR3 is CASSQVEQEGPFVQYF. CDR3 DNA sequence: TGCGCCAGCAGCCAAGTTGAACAGGAGGGCCCCTTTGTGCAGTACTTC.